These 23 T cell receptor beta chains were sequenced from one sample in a study of cytotoxic CD8 clonotypes in ibrutinib-treated CLL. Using immunoSEQ multiplex PCR, the repertoire was profiled, and TCRdb retains in-frame clones only, with some absent. The sample includes roughly 200,000 clones, 70% of them seen just once. This sample comprised PBMCs, obtained after 12 months of ibrutinib treatment. These receptors came from a human donor with chronic lymphocytic leukemia.

The chain recombines TRBV25-1 with TRBJ2-5; TRBD1 matches 8 bases. The junction had 8 bases not matched to a gene; V was cut back by 2 bases and J by 6 bases. This CDR3 comprises 15 residues. Germline assignment: CDR1 MGHDK and CDR2 SYGVNS. CDR3 sequence: CASSERGQGGQTQYF. The CDR3 DNA sequence: TGTGCCAGCAGTGAACGAGGACAGGGTGGACAGACCCAGTACTTC.

The chain carries TRBV28 and TRBJ1-1, with D possibly TRBD1 on 5 matching bases. Germline V gene data show CDR1 as MDHEN and CDR2 as SYDVKM. V was trimmed by 7 bases and J by 2 bases, leaving 14 bases between them. This CDR3 is built from 14 residues. CDR3: CASTWGFGNTEAFF. CDR3 nucleotide sequence: TGTGCCAGCACCTGGGGGTTCGGAAACACTGAAGCTTTCTTT.

This clone has a single count. The chain recombines TRBV27 with TRBJ1-2; D unclear. The CDR3 spans 15 residues. Germline V lookup: CDR1 MNHEY, CDR2 SMNVEV (reference sequence). V lost 5 bases, J lost 0 bases, and 13 bases lay in between. The CDR3 here is CASSGDGEANYGYTF. DNA for the CDR3: TGTGCCAGCAGTGGCGATGGGGAAGCTAACTATGGCTACACCTTC.

The V and J genes are TRBV5-6 and TRBJ2-1; D remains ambiguous. V dropped 0 bases and J dropped 9 bases, with 13 bases sitting between them. Germline V gene lookup returns CDR1 SGHDT and CDR2 YYEEEE. The CDR3 extends over 14 amino acids. The DNA for the CDR3 is TGTGCCAGCAGCTTGGGTACTGGAAACCTTGAGCAGTTCTTC. Its translation: CASSLGTGNLEQFF. The full variable domain, completed using reference TRBV5-6 and TRBJ2-1, is DAGVTQSPTHLIKTRGQQVTLRCSPKSGHDTVSWYQQALGQGPQFIFQYYEEEERQRGNFPDRFSGHQFPNYSSELNVNALLLGDSALYLCASSLGTGNLEQFFGPGTRLTVL.

J is TRBJ1-6 and V is TRBV9; no clear D gene. The CDR3 length is 15 residues. Germline-derived CDR1 and CDR2 are SGDLS and YYNGEE. Trimming shortened V by 0 bases and J by 2 bases, and 6 bases separated the two germline ends. As DNA, the CDR3 is TGTGCCAGCAGCGTAGACGAGGCCTATAATTCACCCCTCCACTTT. Encoded protein: CASSVDEAYNSPLHF.

The chain recombines TRBV5-1 with TRBJ2-3; 12 positions agree with TRBD1. The CDR3 totals 17 residues. The V gene's germline CDR1 is SGHRS and CDR2 YFSETQ. V was pared by 3 bases and J by 4 bases, with 9 bases of the junction left unmatched. The CDR3: CASSWGQGAASADTQYF. The DNA for the CDR3 is TGCGCCAGCAGCTGGGGACAGGGGGCAGCGAGCGCAGATACGCAGTATTTT.

The chain joins TRBV6-5 to TRBJ1-1, with unresolved D. The CDR3 loop spans 14 amino acids. In germline, CDR1 is MNHEY, CDR2 SVGAGI. V was cut by 0 bases and J by 6 bases, with 11 bases left in between. In nucleotides, the CDR3 is TGTGCCAGCAGTTACTCGATGTTGGTTGCTGAAGCTTTCTTT. It translates to CASSYSMLVAEAFF.

The chain combines TRBV7-9 with TRBJ2-5; D may be TRBD1 (6 bases). CDR3 size: 16 residues. V lost 3 bases and J 3 bases, leaving 17 bases between the germline ends. Germline CDR1 SEHNR, CDR2 FQNEAQ (reference sequence). CDR3 region: CASSFLPDRREETQYF. DNA of the CDR3: TGTGCCAGCAGCTTCCTACCAGACAGGCGAGAAGAGACCCAGTACTTC.

The chain links TRBV9 to TRBJ2-4, with D possibly being TRBD2 (6 bases). The CDR3 runs to 15 residues. Germline V gives CDR1 SGDLS, CDR2 YYNGEE. V dropped 3 bases and J dropped 0 bases, with 10 bases sitting between them. The CDR3 DNA follows: TGTGCCAGCAGCGGTGGGCGGGGAGCCAAAAACATTCAGTACTTC. Translated: CASSGGRGAKNIQYF.

The chain carries TRBV29-1 and TRBJ2-3; 15 bases map to TRBD2. The CDR3 has 16 residues. Germline V gives CDR1 SQVTM, CDR2 ANQGSEA. V lost 4 bases, J lost 4 bases, and 6 bases stayed unmatched. CDR3 sequence (DNA): TGCAGCGTTGCGGGACTAGCGGGAGGAGTGTCAGATACGCAGTATTTT. It is translated as CSVAGLAGGVSDTQYF.

This clone appeared many times. This chain joins TRBV10-2 and TRBJ1-5, with a tentative D call TRBD1 (6 bases). This CDR3 comprises 16 residues. The germline gives CDR1 WSHSY, CDR2 SAAADI. V lost 6 bases and J 2 bases, leaving 17 bases between the germline ends. CDR3 sequence: CASRPGHQRGNQPQHF. The CDR3 nucleotides read TGCGCCAGCAGACCGGGACACCAAAGGGGCAATCAGCCCCAGCATTTT.

This clone showed up just a few times. The chain uses TRBV6-5 and TRBJ2-7; D is possibly TRBD1 or TRBD2 (6 bases each). The CDR3 is 15 amino acids. In germline, CDR1 is MNHEY, CDR2 SVGAGI. V was cut by 6 bases and J by 2 bases, with 17 bases left in between. The CDR3 loop is CASRPWQGRTYEQYF. The CDR3 region has the DNA TGTGCCAGCAGGCCTTGGCAGGGGAGGACCTACGAGCAGTACTTC.

The chain links TRBV18 to TRBJ2-7; no clear D. CDR3 length: 14 amino acids. Germline-derived CDR1 and CDR2 are KGHSH and LQKENI. V dropped 6 bases and J dropped 0 bases, with 12 bases sitting between them. The CDR3 DNA reads as TGTGCCAGCTCCCAACCGGGCCGCTCCTACGAGCAGTACTTC. This encodes CASSQPGRSYEQYF.

The chain employs TRBV27 and TRBJ2-7; 12 bases agree with TRBD2. Losses at the gene ends were 10 bases for V and 7 bases for J; bases not matched to a gene: 14. The CDR3 covers 15 residues. Germline V gives CDR1 MNHEY, CDR2 SMNVEV (reference sequence). This CDR3 reads CATWGVGLAGNEQYF. The CDR3 bases are TGTGCCACCTGGGGAGTAGGACTAGCGGGGAATGAGCAGTACTTC.

The chain has TRBV6-5 and TRBJ1-2, with D unresolved. Deletions cut 0 bases from V and 6 bases from J, with 11 bases between. Germline V gene lookup returns CDR1 MNHEY and CDR2 SVGAGI. This CDR3 has 14 residues. The chain's CDR3 is CASSYSWQLNGYTF. The DNA of the CDR3 is TGTGCCAGCAGTTACTCTTGGCAGCTGAATGGCTACACCTTC.

The V and J genes are TRBV30 and TRBJ1-5; weak D call: TRBD1 (5 bases). Trimming took 3 bases from V and 3 from J, leaving 6 bases between them. Looked up from germline, CDR1 is GTSNPN and CDR2 is SVGIG (reference sequence). The CDR3 is made up of 12 amino acids. The CDR3 reads CAWSRDNQPQHF. The CDR3 nucleotides are TGTGCCTGGAGCAGGGACAATCAGCCCCAGCATTTT. The full variable domain, rest sourced from reference TRBV30 and TRBJ1-5, is SQTIHQWPATLVQPVGSPLSLECTVEGTSNPNLYWYRQAAGRGLQLLFYSVGIGQISSEVPQNLSASRPQDRQFILSSKKLLLSDSGFYLCAWSRDNQPQHFGDGTRLSIL.

V is TRBV4-1 and J is TRBJ2-2; D call uncertain. Trimming cost V 0 bases and J 1 base, with 9 bases left between them. CDR3 length: 16 residues. Germline V gene data show CDR1 as MGHRA and CDR2 as YSYEKL. Written as DNA, the CDR3 is TGCGCCAGCAGCCAAGATCGGCCAGAGAACACCGGGGAGCTGTTTTTT. Amino acids: CASSQDRPENTGELFF.

As to this clone: Sequence at one end of the junction differs from germline and may be a read error. The rearrangement uses TRBV7-7 and TRBJ2-5, with no clear D. This CDR3 is 13 amino acids long. CDR1 and CDR2 (germline): SSHAT, FNYEAQ (reference sequence). The CDR3 is CASSPQNQETQYF. The CDR3 bases are TGTGCTAGCAGCCCTCAGAACCAAGAGACCCAGTACTTC.

The chain recombines TRBV9 with TRBJ2-7; D gene unclear. The CDR3 is 15 residues long. Germline CDR1 is SGDLS and CDR2 is YYNGEE. Trimming left V 0 bases short and J 2 bases short, with 12 bases between. The CDR3 sequence is CASSVDPRTPYEQYF. In DNA, the CDR3 is TGTGCCAGCAGCGTAGATCCAAGAACCCCCTACGAGCAGTACTTC.

The CDR3 region is CASSLELWADEQYF. In nucleotides, the CDR3 is TGTGCCAGCAGTTTAGAGTTGTGGGCGGACGAGCAGTACTTC. The chain has TRBV28 and TRBJ2-7; D is ambiguous. V lost 2 bases, J lost 5 bases, and 13 bases lay in between. Germline V gene lookup returns CDR1 MDHEN and CDR2 SYDVKM. The CDR3 is 14 amino acids.

This clone was detected only a few times. The chain recombines TRBV9 with TRBJ2-7, with D possibly called TRBD1 or TRBD2 (5 bases each). The ends were cut back, 0 bases at V and 0 bases at J, with 10 bases in the middle. The CDR3 spans 15 residues. Germline assignment: CDR1 SGDLS and CDR2 YYNGEE. CDR3 in DNA: TGTGCCAGCAGCGTAGAACTTGGGGGCTCCTACGAGCAGTACTTC. Its translation is CASSVELGGSYEQYF.

The chain uses TRBV5-1 and TRBJ1-1; a weak D match, TRBD1 (5 bases). CDR3 length: 14 residues. The V end lost 2 bases, the J end lost 3 bases, and 11 bases lay between the germline ends. The germline V gene has CDR1 SGHRS and CDR2 YFSETQ. In DNA, the CDR3 is TGCGCCAGCAGCTTACTTTGGGGGGACACTGAAGCTTTCTTT. Amino acids: CASSLLWGDTEAFF.

The CDR3 region is CASSVDLQGYYTF. The CDR3 bases are TGTGCCAGCAGCGTCGACCTACAGGGTTACTACACCTTC. The chain uses TRBV9 and TRBJ1-2; maybe TRBD1 (6 bases). From germline, CDR1 is SGDLS and CDR2 YYNGEE. V shed 2 bases and J shed 10 bases, with 15 bases lying between them. CDR3 length equals 13 residues.